This TCR beta chain was obtained from a study of blood T cell repertoires in COVID-19. Looking at the study overall: The cDNA or gDNA used as material had been derived from T cells, B-cell-depleted T cells, or PBMCs.

The CDR3 is 16 amino acids. The V gene end was trimmed by 4 bases and the J gene end by 9 bases; junction bases not matched to a gene: 12. CDR1 is LNHDA and CDR2 is SQIVND in the germline V gene (reference sequence). Authors' data handling: Nucleated cell counts were estimated from reference gene primer amplification. Here immunoSEQ multiplex PCR was the method, and the copy in TCRdb shows in-frame clones only, minus some. V and J calls and clone size are as listed in that table; D and trimming were resolved from the DNA. The sample holds 55,000 to 80,000 clones, around 84% seen once. The sequence derives from a man between 70 and 80 years old with acute or convalescent COVID-19. V gene TRBV19 combines with J gene TRBJ1-6; 7 nucleotides align to TRBD1. The sample was peripheral blood. CDR3 nucleotides: TGTGCCAGTAGTAACCCCCCGGGACAGACGTCTTCACCCCTCCACTTT. Translating it yields CASSNPPGQTSSPLHF.